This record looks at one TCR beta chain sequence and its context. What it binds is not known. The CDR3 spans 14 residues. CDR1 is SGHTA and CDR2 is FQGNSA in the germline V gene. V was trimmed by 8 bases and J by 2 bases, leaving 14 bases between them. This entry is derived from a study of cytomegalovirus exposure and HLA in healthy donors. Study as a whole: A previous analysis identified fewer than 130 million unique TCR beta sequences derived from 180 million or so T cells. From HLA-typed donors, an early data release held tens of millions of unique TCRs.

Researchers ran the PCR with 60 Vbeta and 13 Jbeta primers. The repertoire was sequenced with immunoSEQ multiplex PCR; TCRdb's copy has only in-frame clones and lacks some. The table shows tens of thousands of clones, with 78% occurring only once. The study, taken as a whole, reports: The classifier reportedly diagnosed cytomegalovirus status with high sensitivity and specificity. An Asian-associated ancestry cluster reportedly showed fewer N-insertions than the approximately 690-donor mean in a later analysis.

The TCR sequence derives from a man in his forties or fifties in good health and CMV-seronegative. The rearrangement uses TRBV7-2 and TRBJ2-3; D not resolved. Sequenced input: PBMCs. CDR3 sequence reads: CASASAFPTDTQYF. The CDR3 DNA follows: TGTGCCAGCGCGAGCGCCTTCCCCACAGATACGCAGTATTTT.